The clone carrying this TCR beta chain was seen just once. The antigen remains unidentified. Sequence data for DNA of cultured CD4+ T cells were generated by the Oncomine TCR Beta short-read assay. TCRdb reprocessed the PCR reads via MiXCR and lists one record per CDR3 protein. The sample shows approximately 12,000 distinct CDR3 sequences, around 53% of them seen only once. Described treatment: roughly 11-day PBMC culture with coronavirus spike peptide pools or control peptides (ViraFEST assay). This entry comes from a study of vaccination and CD4 T cells after COVID-19. Broader study findings: Convalescent patients' median share of reactive clones seen only post-vaccination was about 87%. Data came from relatively few convalescent patients and lacked early post-infection timepoints. Spike mono-reactive clones accounted for 304 of the 307 vaccine-specific clones found in convalescent patients.

Material for sequencing was CD4+ T cells from blood, cultured in vitro. The sequence came from a human donor who had recovered from COVID-19.

In DNA form, the CDR3 reads TGTGCCAGCAGCTTGCGGATCTACGGGGGCACTGAAGCTTTCTTT. This encodes CASSLRIYGGTEAFF. The chain links TRBV7-8 to TRBJ1-1; perhaps TRBD1 as D (5 bases). The CDR3 extends over 15 amino acids. The V end was cut by 3 bases, the J end by 4 bases, with 15 bases between. Germline CDR1 reads SGHVS; CDR2 reads FQNEAQ.